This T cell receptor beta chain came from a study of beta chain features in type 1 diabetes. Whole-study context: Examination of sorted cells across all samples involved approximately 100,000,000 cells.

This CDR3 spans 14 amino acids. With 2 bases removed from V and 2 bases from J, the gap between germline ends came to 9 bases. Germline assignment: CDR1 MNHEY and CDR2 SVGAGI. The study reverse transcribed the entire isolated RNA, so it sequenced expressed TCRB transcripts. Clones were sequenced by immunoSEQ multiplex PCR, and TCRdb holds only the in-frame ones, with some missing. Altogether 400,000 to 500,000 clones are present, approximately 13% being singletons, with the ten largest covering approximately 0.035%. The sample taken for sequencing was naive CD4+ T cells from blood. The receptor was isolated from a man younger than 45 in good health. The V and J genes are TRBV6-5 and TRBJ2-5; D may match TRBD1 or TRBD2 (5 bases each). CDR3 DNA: TGTGCCAGCAGTTACCGGGACGCTCAAGAGACCCAGTACTTC. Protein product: CASSYRDAQETQYF.